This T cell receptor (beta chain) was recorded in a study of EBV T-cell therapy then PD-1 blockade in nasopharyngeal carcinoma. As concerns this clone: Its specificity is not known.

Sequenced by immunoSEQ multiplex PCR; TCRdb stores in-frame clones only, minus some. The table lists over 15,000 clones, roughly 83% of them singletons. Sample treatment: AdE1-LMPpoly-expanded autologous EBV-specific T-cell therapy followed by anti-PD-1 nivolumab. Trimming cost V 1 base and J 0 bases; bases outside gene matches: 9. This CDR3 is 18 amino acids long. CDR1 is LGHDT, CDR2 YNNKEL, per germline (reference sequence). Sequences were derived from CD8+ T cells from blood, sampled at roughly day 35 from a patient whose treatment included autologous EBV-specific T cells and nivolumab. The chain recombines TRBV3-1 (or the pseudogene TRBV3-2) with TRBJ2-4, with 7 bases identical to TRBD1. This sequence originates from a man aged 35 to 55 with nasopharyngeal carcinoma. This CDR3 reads CASSQVLQGRIAKNIQYF. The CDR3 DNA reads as TGTGCCAGCAGCCAAGTATTACAGGGGAGAATAGCCAAAAACATTCAGTACTTC.